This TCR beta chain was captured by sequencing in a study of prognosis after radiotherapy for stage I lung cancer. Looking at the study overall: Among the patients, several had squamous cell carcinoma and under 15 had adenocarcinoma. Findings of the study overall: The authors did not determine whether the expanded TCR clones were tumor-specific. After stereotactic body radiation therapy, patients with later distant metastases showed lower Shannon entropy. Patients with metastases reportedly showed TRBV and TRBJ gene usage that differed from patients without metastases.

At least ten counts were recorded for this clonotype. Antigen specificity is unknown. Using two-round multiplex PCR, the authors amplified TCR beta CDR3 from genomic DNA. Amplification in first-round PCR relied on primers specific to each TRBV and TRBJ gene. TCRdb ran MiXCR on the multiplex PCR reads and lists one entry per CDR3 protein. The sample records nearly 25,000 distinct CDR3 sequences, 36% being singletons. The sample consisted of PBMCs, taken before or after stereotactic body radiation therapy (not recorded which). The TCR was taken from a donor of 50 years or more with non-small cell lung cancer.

CDR3 DNA: TGCAGTGCGAGGGGACTGGATCGCTACAATGAGCAGTTCTTC. Amino acids: CSARGLDRYNEQFF. The chain has TRBV20-1 and TRBJ2-1, with D possibly TRBD2 on 6 matching bases. V was cut by 6 bases and J by 3 bases, with 15 bases left in between. Germline loops: CDR1 DFQATT, CDR2 SNEGSKA (reference sequence). The CDR3 loop spans 14 amino acids.